This T cell receptor (beta chain) was identified in a study of cytomegalovirus exposure and HLA in healthy donors. At the level of the study: Unique TCRs from HLA-typed donors, about 85 million of them, were held in an early data release. Findings and limits, study-wide: In a later analysis, HLA-C alleles had the fewest associated TCRs, DRB1 alleles the most.

The CDR3 covers 15 residues. V was shortened by 4 bases and J by 0 bases, with 12 bases between the two germline ends. Germline CDR1 is MGHRA and CDR2 is YSYEKL. A note on this clone: Its matching antigen is unknown.

The PCR contained 60 Vbeta and 13 Jbeta primers. The authors' processing: A follow-up analysis tallied 73 million or so unique TCR beta chains, some 11 million shared. The protocol was immunoSEQ multiplex PCR, while the TCRdb copy is restricted to in-frame clones and leaves out a portion. V, J and clone size derive from that table, while D and trimming were established from the DNA sequence. The data contain 90,000 to 100,000 clones, just under 70% of them seen just once; the ten biggest clones take up about 2.9%. The chain couples TRBV4-1 to TRBJ1-1; D uncertain. The material sequenced was PBMCs. This clonotype originated in a man aged 50 to 60 in good health and CMV-seronegative. The CDR3 DNA sequence: TGCGCCAGCAGCCGACAAGCTGCGCTGAACACTGAAGCTTTCTTT. Translating it yields CASSRQAALNTEAFF.